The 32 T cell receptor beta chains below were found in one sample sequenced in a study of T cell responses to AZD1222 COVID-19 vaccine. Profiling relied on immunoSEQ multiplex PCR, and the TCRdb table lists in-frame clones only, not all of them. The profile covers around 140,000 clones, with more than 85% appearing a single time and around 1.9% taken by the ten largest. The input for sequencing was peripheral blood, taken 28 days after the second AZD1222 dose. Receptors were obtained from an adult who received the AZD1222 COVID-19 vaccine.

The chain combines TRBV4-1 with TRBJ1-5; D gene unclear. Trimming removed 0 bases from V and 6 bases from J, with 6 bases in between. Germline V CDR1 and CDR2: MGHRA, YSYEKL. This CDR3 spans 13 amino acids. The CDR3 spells CASSQDSVQPQHF. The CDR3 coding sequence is TGCGCCAGCAGCCAAGATTCCGTTCAGCCCCAGCATTTT.

The CDR3 here is CASRRQGADTEAFF. The CDR3 bases are TGTGCCAGCAGGAGACAGGGGGCTGACACTGAAGCTTTCTTT. The chain recombines TRBV27 with TRBJ1-1; 10 bases match TRBD1. The CDR3 runs to 14 residues. Germline V gives CDR1 MNHEY, CDR2 SMNVEV (reference sequence). V dropped 6 bases and J dropped 3; count of bases not matched to a gene: 4.

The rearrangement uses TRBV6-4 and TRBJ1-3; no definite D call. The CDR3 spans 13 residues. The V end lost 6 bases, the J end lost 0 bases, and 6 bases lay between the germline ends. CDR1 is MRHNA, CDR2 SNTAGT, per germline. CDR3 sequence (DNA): TGTGCCAGCAGCCCCGACTCTGGAAACACCATATATTTT. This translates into CASSPDSGNTIYF.

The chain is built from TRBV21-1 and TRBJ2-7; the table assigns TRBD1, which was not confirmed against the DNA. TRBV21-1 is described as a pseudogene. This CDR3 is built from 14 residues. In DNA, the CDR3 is TGTGCCAGCACTAAGAACAGGGGACGCTACGAGCAGTACGTC. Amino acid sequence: CASTKNRGRYEQYV.

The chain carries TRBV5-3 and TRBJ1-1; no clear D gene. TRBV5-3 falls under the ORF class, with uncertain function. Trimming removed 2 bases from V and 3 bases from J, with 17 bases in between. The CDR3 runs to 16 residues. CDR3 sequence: CARSFISPRWDTEAFF. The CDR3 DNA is TGTGCCAGAAGCTTTATAAGCCCCAGGTGGGACACTGAAGCTTTCTTT.

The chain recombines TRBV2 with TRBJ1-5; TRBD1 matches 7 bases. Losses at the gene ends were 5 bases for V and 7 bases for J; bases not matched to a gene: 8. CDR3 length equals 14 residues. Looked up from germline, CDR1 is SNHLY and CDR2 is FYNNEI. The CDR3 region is CASSQTGREQPQHF. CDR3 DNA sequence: TGTGCCAGCAGTCAGACAGGGCGCGAACAGCCCCAGCATTTT.

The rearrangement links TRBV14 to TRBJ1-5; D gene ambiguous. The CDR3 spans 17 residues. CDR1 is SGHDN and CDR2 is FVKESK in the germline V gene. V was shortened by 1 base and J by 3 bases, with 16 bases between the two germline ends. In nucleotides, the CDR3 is TGTGCCAGCAGCCAAGTGCACCCGACACTGCACAATCAGCCCCAGCATTTT. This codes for CASSQVHPTLHNQPQHF. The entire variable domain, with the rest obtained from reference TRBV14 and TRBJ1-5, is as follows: EAGVTQFPSHSVIEKGQTVTLRCDPISGHDNLYWYRRVMGKEIKFLLHFVKESKQDESGMPNNRFLAERTGGTYSTLKVQPAELEDSGVYFCASSQVHPTLHNQPQHFGDGTRLSIL.

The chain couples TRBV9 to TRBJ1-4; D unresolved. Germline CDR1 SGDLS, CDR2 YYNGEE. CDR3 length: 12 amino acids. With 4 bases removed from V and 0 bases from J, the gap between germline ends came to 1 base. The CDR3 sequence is CASSPTNEKLFF. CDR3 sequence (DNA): TGTGCCAGCAGCCCAACTAATGAAAAACTGTTTTTT.

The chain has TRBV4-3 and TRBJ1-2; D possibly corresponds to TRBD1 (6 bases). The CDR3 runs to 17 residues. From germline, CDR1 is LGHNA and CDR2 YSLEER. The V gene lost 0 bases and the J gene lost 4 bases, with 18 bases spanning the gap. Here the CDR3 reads CASSQEAGDIAIYGYTF. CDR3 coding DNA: TGCGCCAGCAGCCAAGAAGCGGGGGACATTGCGATCTATGGCTACACCTTC.

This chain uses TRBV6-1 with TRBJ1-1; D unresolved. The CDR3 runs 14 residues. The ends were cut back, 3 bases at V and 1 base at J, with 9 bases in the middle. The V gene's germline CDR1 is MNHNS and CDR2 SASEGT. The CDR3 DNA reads TGTGCCAGCAGTGAGGGTACAGCGAACACTGAAGCTTTCTTT. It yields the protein CASSEGTANTEAFF.

CDR3 residues: CASSVMGGLNNSPLHF. The CDR3 coding sequence is TGTGCCAGCAGTGTTATGGGGGGTCTAAATAATTCACCCCTCCACTTT. The V and J genes are TRBV6-1 and TRBJ1-6; D may be TRBD1 (5 bases). Germline values: CDR1 MNHNS, CDR2 SASEGT. The V and J ends lost 4 bases and 5 bases respectively, with 15 bases between them. The CDR3 totals 16 residues.

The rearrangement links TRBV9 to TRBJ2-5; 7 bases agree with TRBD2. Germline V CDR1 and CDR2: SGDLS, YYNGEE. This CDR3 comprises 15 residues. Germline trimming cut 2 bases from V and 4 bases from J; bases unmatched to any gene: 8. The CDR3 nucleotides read TGTGCCAGCAGCGTCTGGGGGAGCGGGGCAGAGACCCAGTACTTC. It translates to CASSVWGSGAETQYF.

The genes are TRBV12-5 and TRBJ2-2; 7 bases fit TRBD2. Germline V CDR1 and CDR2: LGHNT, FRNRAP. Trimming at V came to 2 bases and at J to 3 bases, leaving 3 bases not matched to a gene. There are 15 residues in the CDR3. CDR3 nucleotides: TGTGCTAGTGGTTTGTGGGGGAGGGACACCGGGGAGCTGTTTTTT. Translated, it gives CASGLWGRDTGELFF.

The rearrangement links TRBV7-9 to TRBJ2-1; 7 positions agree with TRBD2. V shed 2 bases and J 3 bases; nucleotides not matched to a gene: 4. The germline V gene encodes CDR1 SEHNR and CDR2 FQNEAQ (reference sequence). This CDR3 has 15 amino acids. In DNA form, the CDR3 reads TGTGCCAGCAGCTTATTGGCTAGCGGCTACAATGAGCAGTTCTTC. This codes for CASSLLASGYNEQFF.

CDR3 in DNA: TGTGCCAGCAGCCCATCCGAGGCGGGGGGGCTCTATGGCTACACCTTC. Its protein is CASSPSEAGGLYGYTF. The V gene is TRBV3-1 (or the pseudogene TRBV3-2), the J gene TRBJ1-2, with D possibly being TRBD1 (6 bases). The CDR3 is 16 amino acids. Deletions cut 4 bases from V and 4 bases from J, with 19 bases between. From germline, CDR1 is LGHDT and CDR2 YNNKEL (reference sequence).

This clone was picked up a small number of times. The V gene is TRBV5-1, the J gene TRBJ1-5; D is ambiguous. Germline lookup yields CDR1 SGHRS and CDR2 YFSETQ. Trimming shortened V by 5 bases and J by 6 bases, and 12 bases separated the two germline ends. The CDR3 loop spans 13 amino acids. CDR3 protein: CASRKGEGQPQHF. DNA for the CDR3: TGCGCCAGCAGAAAAGGAGAAGGTCAGCCCCAGCATTTT. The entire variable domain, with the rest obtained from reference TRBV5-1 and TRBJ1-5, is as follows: KAGVTQTPRYLIKTRGQQVTLSCSPISGHRSVSWYQQTPGQGLQFLFEYFSETQRNKGNFPGRFSGRQFSNSRSEMNVSTLELGDSALYLCASRKGEGQPQHFGDGTRLSIL.

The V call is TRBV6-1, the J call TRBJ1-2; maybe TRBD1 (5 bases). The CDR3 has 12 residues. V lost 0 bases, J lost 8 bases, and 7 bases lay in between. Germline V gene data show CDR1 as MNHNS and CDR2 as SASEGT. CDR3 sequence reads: CASSEAGEGYTF. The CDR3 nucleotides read TGTGCCAGCAGTGAAGCGGGGGAAGGCTACACCTTC.

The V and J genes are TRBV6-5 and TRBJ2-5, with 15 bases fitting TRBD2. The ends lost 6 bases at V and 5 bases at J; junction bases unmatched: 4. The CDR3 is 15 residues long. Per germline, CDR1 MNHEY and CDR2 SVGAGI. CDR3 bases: TGTGCCAGCAGCAGGACTAGCGGGAGGGGGGAGACCCAGTACTTC. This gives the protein CASSRTSGRGETQYF.

Here the CDR3 DNA reads TGCGCCAGTTCTACAGGGGTAGGCAATGAGCAGTTCTTC. Its translation: CASSTGVGNEQFF. The V gene is TRBV10-1, the J gene TRBJ2-1, with 7 positions matching TRBD1. The CDR3 is 13 amino acids. J was trimmed by 6 bases and V by 9 bases; bases with no gene match: 8. CDR1 and CDR2 (germline): WNHNN, SYGVQD (reference sequence).

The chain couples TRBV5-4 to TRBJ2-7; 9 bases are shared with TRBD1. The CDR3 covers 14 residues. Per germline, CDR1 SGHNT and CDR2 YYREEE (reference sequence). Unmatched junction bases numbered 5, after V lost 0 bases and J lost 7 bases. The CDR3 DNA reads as TGTGCCAGCAGCTTGGGACAGGGGGGAAGGGAGCAGTACTTC. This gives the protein CASSLGQGGREQYF.

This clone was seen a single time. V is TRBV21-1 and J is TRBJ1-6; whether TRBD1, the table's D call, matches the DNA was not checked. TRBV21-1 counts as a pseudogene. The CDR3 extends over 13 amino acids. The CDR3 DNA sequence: TGTGCCTTCTGTCGTTGGCATAATTCACCCCTCCACTTT. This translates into CAFCRWHNSPLHF.

CDR3 loop: CASGLGYGGIEKLFF. As DNA, the CDR3 is TGTGCTAGTGGTTTGGGGTACGGGGGAATAGAAAAACTGTTTTTT. The J gene is TRBJ1-4, the V gene TRBV12-5, with D tentatively TRBD1 (5 bases). The CDR3 is made up of 15 amino acids. The V gene's germline CDR1 is LGHNT and CDR2 FRNRAP. V lost 1 base and J lost 8, with 14 bases in between.

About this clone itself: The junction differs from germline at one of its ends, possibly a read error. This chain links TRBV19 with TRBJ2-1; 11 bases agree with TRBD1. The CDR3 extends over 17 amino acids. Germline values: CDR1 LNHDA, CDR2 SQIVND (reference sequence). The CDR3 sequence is CASSIDWTGGDYDEQFF. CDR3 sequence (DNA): TGTGCCAGTAGTATAGATTGGACAGGGGGCGACTACGATGAGCAGTTCTTC. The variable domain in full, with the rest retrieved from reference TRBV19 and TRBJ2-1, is DGGITQSPKYLFRKEGQNVTLSCEQNLNHDAMYWYRQDPGQGLRLIYYSQIVNDFQKGDIAEGYSVSREKKESFPLTVTSAQKNPTAFYLCASSIDWTGGDYDEQFFGPGTRLTVL.

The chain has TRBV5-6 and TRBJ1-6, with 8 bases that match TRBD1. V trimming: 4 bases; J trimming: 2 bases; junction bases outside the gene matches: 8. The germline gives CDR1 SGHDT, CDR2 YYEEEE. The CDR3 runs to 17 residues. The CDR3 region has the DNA TGTGCCAGCAGCCCAAGACAGGGGCTCGCCTATAATTCACCCCTCCACTTT. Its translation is CASSPRQGLAYNSPLHF.

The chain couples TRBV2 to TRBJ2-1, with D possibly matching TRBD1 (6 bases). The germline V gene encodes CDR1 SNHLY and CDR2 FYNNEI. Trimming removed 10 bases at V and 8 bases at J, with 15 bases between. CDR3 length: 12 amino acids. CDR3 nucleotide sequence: TGTGCCACCGATACAGGGAGTGATGAGCAGTTCTTC. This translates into CATDTGSDEQFF. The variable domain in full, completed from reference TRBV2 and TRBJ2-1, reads EPEVTQTPSHQVTQMGQEVILRCVPISNHLYFYWYRQILGQKVEFLVSFYNNEISEKSEIFDDQFSVERPDGSNFTLKIRSTKLEDSAMYFCATDTGSDEQFFGPGTRLTVL.

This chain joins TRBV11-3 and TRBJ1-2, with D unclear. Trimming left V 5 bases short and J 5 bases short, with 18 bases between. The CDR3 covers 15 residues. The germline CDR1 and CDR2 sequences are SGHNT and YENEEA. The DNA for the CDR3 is TGTGCCAGCAGCCTTACTCCGGGAACGGGGTATGGCTACACCTTC. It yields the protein CASSLTPGTGYGYTF.

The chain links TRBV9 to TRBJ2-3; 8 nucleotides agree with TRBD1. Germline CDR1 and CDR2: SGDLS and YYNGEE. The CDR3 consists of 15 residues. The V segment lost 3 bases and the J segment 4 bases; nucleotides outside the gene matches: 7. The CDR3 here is CASSDYRGDADTQYF. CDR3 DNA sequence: TGTGCCAGCAGCGACTACAGGGGGGACGCAGATACGCAGTATTTT.

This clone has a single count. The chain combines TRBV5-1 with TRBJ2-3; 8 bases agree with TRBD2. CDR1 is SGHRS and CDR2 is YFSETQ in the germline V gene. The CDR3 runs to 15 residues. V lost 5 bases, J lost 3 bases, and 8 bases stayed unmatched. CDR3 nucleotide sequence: TGCGCCAGCAGGTCGAGCGGGAGTTATACAGATACGCAGTATTTT. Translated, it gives CASRSSGSYTDTQYF.

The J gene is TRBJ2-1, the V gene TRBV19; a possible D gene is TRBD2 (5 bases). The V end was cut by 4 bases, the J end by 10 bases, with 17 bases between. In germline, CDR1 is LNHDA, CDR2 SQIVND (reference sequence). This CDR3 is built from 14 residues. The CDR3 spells CASSSLAPLEEQFF. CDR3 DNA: TGTGCCAGTAGTAGTCTAGCACCCCTCGAAGAGCAGTTCTTC.

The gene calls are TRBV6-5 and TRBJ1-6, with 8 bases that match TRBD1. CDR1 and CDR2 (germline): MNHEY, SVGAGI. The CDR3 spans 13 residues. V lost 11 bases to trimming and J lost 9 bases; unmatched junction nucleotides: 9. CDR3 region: CACHGTGRSPLHF. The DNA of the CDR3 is TGTGCCTGCCACGGGACAGGACGTTCACCCCTCCACTTT.

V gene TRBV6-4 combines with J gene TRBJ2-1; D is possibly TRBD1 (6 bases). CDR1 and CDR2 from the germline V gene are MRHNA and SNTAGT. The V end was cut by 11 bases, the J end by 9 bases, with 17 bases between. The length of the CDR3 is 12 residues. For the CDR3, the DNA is TGTGCCGGGAGTGGGACAACCGGTGAGCAGTTCTTC. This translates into CAGSGTTGEQFF.

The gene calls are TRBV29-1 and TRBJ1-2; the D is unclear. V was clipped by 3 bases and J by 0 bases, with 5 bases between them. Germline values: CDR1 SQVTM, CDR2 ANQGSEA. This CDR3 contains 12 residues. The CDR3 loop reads CSVEGSNYGYTF. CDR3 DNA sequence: TGCAGCGTTGAGGGCTCTAACTATGGCTACACCTTC. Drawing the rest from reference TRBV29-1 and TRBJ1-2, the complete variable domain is SAVISQKPSRDICQRGTSLTIQCQVDSQVTMMFWYRQQPGQSLTLIATANQGSEATYESGFVIDKFPISRPNLTFSTLTVSNMSPEDSSIYLCSVEGSNYGYTFGSGTRLTVV.